The present T cell receptor beta chain was sequenced within a study of cytomegalovirus exposure and HLA in healthy donors (dated by TCRdb to 2017 to 2019). As for the study more broadly: According to an earlier analysis of a few hundred of the donors, 150 million to 200 million T cells yielded 120 million or so unique TCR beta sequences and about 300 Gb of sequence data. About 280 gigabases of sequencing data and approximately 84 million unique TCR sequences were included in an early release covering 500 to 750 HLA-typed donors. Among the roughly 390 genotyped donors, around 81% belonged to the genetic ancestry cluster associated with self-reported Caucasian donors. The study aimed to test whether cataloging public T cell receptors could reveal signatures of past pathogen exposure. The study used immunosequencing to profile the T cell repertoires of approximately 690 subjects and linked those repertoires to cytomegalovirus serostatus. A separate validation cohort of about 110 different subjects was used in addition to the approximately 700-subject first cohort. The study combined high-throughput TCR immunosequencing, statistical association of individual TCRs with disease status, and machine learning to predict cytomegalovirus infection status. A later analysis re-examined previously published TCR beta repertoires from 610 or so donors and added high-resolution HLA genotyping to investigate patterns of TCR occurrence. The later analysis used no new phenotypic data to find candidate immune exposures, relying instead on TCR beta sequences and their occurrence across donors. To decide whether each TCR beta V gene segment behaved as functional or pseudogenic, an earlier analysis of 587 of the donors relied on high-throughput TCR beta sequencing. Donor age, sex, ethnicity and CMV serostatus were compiled together with the repertoire data. A later genetic analysis used genome-wide SNP genotypes for about 60% of the roughly 670 donors, treating that subset as a discovery cohort. Every repertoire in the discovery cohort had been generated on one and the same sequencing platform. HLA typing covered class I and class II loci at four-digit resolution. The number of donors typed differed by locus, with 629-630 for A, B, C, DRB1 and DQB1, 522 for DQA1, 606 for DPA1, and 450 to 480 for DPB1. Roughly 5 DR-DQ haplotypes were handled as single units for association and clustering, since linkage in the cohort was strong. Among some 410 genotyped donors of the cohort, an average of around 250,000 unique TCR beta nucleotide sequences was sequenced per donor, of which 15% to 20% were non-productive.

The method behind the library was the immunoSEQ multiplex PCR assay. A mixture of 60 forward primers for TCR Vbeta segments and 13 reverse primers for TCR Jbeta segments was used in the multiplex PCR. Amplification of the CDR3 region of rearranged TCR beta genes was performed with a multiplex PCR assay on genomic DNA. The Illumina HiSeq System was used to sequence the amplified TCR beta libraries as 87-base-pair reads. For the original study's pipeline: Across the roughly 700 repertoires, a later analysis counted 80 million or so unique TCR beta chains, 9.5 million to 12 million of which were shared by at least two donors. To remove PCR and sequencing errors, raw reads were error-corrected and collapsed into unique sequences using a nearest-neighbor algorithm that merged closely related sequences. V, D and J gene segments were assigned by aligning CDR3 sequences to IMGT reference sequences. For a sequence to be retained, at least a six-nucleotide match to both a V gene segment and a J gene segment was required. Rearrangements were called productive when the CDR3 lacked stop codons and stayed in frame with V and J; all others were non-productive. Following IMGT convention, CDR3 was defined as the stretch from the second conserved V-encoded cysteine up to the conserved J-encoded phenylalanine. The earlier analysis of about 590 of the donors excluded sequences that lacked an unambiguous match to a single V gene segment. In an earlier analysis of approximately 610 of the donors, V segments were called functional above 56.7% productive rearrangements and were called segregating when the between-donor standard deviation exceeded 5%. A statistical classification framework was developed to diagnose cytomegalovirus status using the catalog of TCR beta chain sequences. In a later analysis, V and J genes were assigned by comparing TCR nucleotide sequences against IMGT/GENE-DB human TR gene sequences. In a later analysis, CDR3 sequences and most-parsimonious VDJ recombination scenarios were assigned using the TCRdist pipeline. A later analysis defined each TCR beta chain by its CDR3 amino acid sequence plus V-gene family, and excluded reads lacking a unique V-gene family. As a way to deal with suspected cross-contamination and a sequencing artifact, a later analysis dropped approximately 570 nucleotide sequences that were highly shared and had low generation probability. In a later analysis, a clonal expansion index for each public chain was calculated from normalized within-repertoire ranks of inferred template counts. In a later analysis, generation probabilities were computed with a VDJ recombination model fitted to out-of-frame rearrangements, and the resulting probabilities were checked against IGoR. In a later analysis, TCR-TCR, TCR-HLA and TCR-CMV co-occurrence was scored with hypergeometric tests, and a repertoire-size bias correction was applied to TCR pairs. In a later analysis, false discovery rates were estimated by permuting HLA or CMV assignments 20 times. In a later analysis, co-occurring TCRs were grouped using DBSCAN, and TCRdist sequence similarity was added for clustering within HLA-allele-positive subsets. Co-occurrence clustering excluded repertoires with fewer than 30,000 or more than 120,000 public chains, plus five with anomalous nucleotide sharing. What TCRdb holds here is the immuneACCESS table cut down to in-frame rearrangements. Part of the clones is not present; checked against another copy, under half of the missing clones reflect an unresolved V gene, and the others are unexplained. Clonal size and the V and J genes are those of that table, whereas D and trimming came from the DNA. The sample table lists 150,000 or so clones, nearly 80% of them with a count of one. 2.5% to 3.5% of the sample lies in the top ten.

Looking up the germline V gene (reference sequence) yields CDR1 LNHDA and CDR2 SQIVND. Including cysteine and phenylalanine, the CDR3 has 11 amino acids. The read is trimmed to its CDR3 DNA, 33 bases read in frame from base 1. V was cut back by 9 bases and J by 4 bases, leaving a gap of 7 bases between them. With regard to this clone: This clone's antigen is unknown. There are no base qualities to consult, and no much larger clone falls within one base.

The investigation overall reported the following: Compared with the roughly 670-donor mean, donors in an Asian-associated ancestry cluster had fewer N-insertions in productive TCRs, according to a later genetic analysis. Broadly in line with IMGT annotations, most TCR beta V segments showed up in productive rearrangements about 90% or about 30% of the time in an earlier analysis of around 600 of the donors. A later analysis reported that several top co-occurrence clusters appeared linked to parvovirus B19, influenza, CMV and Epstein-Barr virus. While some public TCRs were present in many individuals, most TCR sequences turned up only very rarely across donors. For the cohort, immune exposure information was limited to CMV serostatus. Because counts were too low, roughly 17 rarely observed V segments, including chromosome 9 orphons, were left out of the earlier analysis of 587 of the donors. When HLA alleles, especially DR and DQ, strongly co-occurred, TCR associations were difficult to assign to individual alleles. Because HLA typing was missing for some donors at each locus, association tests included only the typed subset. In this cohort, only TCR beta chains were sequenced, and detectable features were limited by the absence of alpha or paired-chain data. In a later analysis, the rate of TCR association differed among HLA loci, with DRB1 alleles having the most associated TCRs and HLA-C alleles having the fewest. The classifier was reported to diagnose cytomegalovirus status with high specificity and sensitivity in both the original cohort and the validation cohort. The presence/absence analyses assumed that sequencing depth was roughly uniform across donors, and that assumption may not be true. In a later analysis, most CMV-associated TCR beta chains were found to appear HLA-restricted, with HLA associations seemingly driven largely by CMV exposure. Linkage disequilibrium might explain the correlated functional status among segregating V segments, but an unknown experimental factor could not be ruled out. In a later genetic analysis, a missense DCLRE1C variant was associated with V-gene and J-gene trimming of TCR beta chains, and the association was replicated in an independent cohort. A few of the identified cytomegalovirus-associated TCR beta chains were confirmed in vitro to be specific for cytomegalovirus antigens. A later analysis found that HLA-associated TCR beta chains were more clonally expanded and had lower generation probabilities than equally common non-associated chains. In the study, 150 to 200 TCR beta chains were listed as associated with cytomegalovirus. A further reported finding was that TCR beta sequences accurately predicted the HLA-A and HLA-B alleles for most subjects in the first cohort. The 87-base-pair reads could not distinguish some IMGT-functional V segments, including TRBV6-2 and TRBV6-3, so those segments were excluded. Specific HLA alleles were associated with roughly 16,000 TCR beta sequences at a false discovery rate of 0.05 in a later analysis. A cluster of highly shared sequence variants was judged likely to be a technical artifact of the sequencing pipeline. The authors suggested that the approach could potentially be extended to other disease states and immunological phenotypes.

The cohort was made up of 650 to 700 healthy bone marrow donors. At the time of sampling, all cohort members were nominally healthy, though unrecorded immune exposures were likely present. The donor was CMV seropositive and was included in the group of around 300 seropositive cohort members. Every donor gave a peripheral blood sample, and the peripheral blood mononuclear cells from that sample were used for TCR beta sequencing. Genomic DNA extraction from the blood cell samples was performed with the Qiagen DNeasy Blood Extraction Kit. The chain is made from TRBV19 and TRBJ2-1; the D gene is not confidently resolved. The material sequenced was PBMCs. The TCR comes from a man between 40 and 49 years old in good health and CMV-seropositive. For the CDR3, the sequence is CASSEYNEQFF. The DNA sequence reads TGTGCCAGCTCAGAATACAATGAGCAGTTCTTC. With all but the CDR3 taken from the reference TRBV19 and TRBJ2-1 genes, the full variable domain is: DGGITQSPKYLFRKEGQNVTLSCEQNLNHDAMYWYRQDPGQGLRLIYYSQIVNDFQKGDIAEGYSVSREKKESFPLTVTSAQKNPTAFYLCASSEYNEQFFGPGTRLTVL.